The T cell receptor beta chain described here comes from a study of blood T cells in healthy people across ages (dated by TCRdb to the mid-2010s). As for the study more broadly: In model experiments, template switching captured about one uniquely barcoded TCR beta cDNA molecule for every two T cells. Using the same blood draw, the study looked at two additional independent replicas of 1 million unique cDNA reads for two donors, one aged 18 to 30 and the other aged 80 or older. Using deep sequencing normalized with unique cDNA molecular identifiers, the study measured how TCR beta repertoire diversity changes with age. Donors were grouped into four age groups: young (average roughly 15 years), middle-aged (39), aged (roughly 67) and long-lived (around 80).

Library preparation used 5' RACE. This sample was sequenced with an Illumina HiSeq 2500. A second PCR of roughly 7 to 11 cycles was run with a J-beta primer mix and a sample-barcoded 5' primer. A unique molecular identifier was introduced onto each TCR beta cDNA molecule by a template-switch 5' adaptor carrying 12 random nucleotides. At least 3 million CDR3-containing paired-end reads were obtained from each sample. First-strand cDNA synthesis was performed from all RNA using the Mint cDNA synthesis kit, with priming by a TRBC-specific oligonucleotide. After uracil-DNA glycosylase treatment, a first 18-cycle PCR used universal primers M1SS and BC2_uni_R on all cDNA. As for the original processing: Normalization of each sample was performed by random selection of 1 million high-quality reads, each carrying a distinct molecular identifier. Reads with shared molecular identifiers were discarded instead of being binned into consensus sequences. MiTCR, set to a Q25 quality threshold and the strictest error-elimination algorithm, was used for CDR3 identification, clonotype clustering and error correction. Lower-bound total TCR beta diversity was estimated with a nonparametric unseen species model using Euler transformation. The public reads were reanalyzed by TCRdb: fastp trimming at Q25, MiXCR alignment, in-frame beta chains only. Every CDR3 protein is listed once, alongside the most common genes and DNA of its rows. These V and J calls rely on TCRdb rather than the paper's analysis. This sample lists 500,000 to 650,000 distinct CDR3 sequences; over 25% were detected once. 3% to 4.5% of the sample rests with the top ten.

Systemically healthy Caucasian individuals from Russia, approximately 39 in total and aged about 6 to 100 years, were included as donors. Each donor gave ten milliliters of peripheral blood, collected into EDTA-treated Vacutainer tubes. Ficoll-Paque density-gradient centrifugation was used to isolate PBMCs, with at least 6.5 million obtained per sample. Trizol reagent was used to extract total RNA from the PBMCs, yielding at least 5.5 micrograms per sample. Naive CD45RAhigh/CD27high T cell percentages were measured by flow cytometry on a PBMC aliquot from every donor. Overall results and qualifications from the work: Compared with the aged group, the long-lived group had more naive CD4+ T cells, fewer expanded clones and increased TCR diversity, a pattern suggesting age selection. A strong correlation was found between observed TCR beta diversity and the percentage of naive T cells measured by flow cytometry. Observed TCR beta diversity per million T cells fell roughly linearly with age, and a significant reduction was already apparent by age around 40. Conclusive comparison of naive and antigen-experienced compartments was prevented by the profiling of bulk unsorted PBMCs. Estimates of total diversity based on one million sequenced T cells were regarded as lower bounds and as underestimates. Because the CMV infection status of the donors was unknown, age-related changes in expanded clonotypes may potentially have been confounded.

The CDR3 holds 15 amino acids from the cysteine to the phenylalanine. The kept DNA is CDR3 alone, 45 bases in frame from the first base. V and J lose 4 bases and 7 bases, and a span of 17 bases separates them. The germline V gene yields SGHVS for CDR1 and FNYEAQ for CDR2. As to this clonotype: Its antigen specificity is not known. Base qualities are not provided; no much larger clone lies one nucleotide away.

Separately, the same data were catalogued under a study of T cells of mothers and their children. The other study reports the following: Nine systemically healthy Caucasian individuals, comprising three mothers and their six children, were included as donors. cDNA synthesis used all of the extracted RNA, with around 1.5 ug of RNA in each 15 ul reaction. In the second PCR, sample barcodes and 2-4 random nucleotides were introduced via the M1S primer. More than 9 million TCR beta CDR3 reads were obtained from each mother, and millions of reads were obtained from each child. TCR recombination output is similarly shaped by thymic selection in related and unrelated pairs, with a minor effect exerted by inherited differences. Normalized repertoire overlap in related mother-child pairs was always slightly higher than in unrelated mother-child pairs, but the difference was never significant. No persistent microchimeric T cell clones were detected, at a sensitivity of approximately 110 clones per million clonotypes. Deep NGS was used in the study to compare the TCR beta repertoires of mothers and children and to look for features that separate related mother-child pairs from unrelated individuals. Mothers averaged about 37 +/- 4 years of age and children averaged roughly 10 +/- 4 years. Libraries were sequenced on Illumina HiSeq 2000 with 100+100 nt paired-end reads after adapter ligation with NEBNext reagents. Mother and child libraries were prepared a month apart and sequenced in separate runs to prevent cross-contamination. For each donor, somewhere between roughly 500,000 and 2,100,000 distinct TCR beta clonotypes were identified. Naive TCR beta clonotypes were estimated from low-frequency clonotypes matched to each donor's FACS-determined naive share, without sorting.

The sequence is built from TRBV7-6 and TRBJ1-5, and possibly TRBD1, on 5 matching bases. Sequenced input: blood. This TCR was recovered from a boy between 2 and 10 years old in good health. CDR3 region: CASSSGTGVGQPQHF. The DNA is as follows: TGTGCCAGCAGCTCTGGGACGGGTGTGGGCCAGCCCCAGCATTTT.